Listed here are 28 T cell receptor beta chains from one sample, sequenced in a study of T cells in Graves' hyperthyroidism and ophthalmopathy. Regions amplified from RNA transcripts were the TCR beta CDR3 regions. The TCR CDR3 was amplified in a first-round RT-PCR using the HTBI primer set. One entry per CDR3 protein, called by TCRdb with MiXCR from the multiplex PCR reads. Among over 300,000 distinct CDR3 sequences listed, about 14% were seen once. The sequenced sample was blood. The receptors were sampled from a woman aged 55-69 years with Graves' hyperthyroidism.

On this clonotype itself: A much larger clone lies one base from this, so it may be a read error. This sequence joins TRBV30 and TRBJ2-3, with no clear D. In germline, CDR1 is GTSNPN, CDR2 SVGIG (reference sequence). Trimming cost V 5 bases and J 2 bases, with 8 bases left between them. The CDR3 is made up of 12 amino acids. The DNA of the CDR3 is TGTGCCTGGCAAGGTAACACAGATACGCAGTATTTT. Translated, it gives CAWQGNTDTQYF.

The genes are TRBV5-4 and TRBJ1-2, with D uncertain. Trimming removed 4 bases at V and 8 bases at J, with 12 bases between. This CDR3 spans 12 amino acids. CDR1 and CDR2 (germline): SGHNT, YYREEE (reference sequence). CDR3 loop: CASSNSVGGYTF. CDR3 DNA: TGTGCCAGCAGCAACTCAGTGGGGGGCTACACCTTC.

This chain links TRBV6-2 or TRBV6-3 with TRBJ1-2, with unresolved D. This CDR3 contains 13 residues. Trimming left V 3 bases short and J 3 bases short, with 8 bases between. CDR1 and CDR2 (germline): MNHEY, SVGEGT. CDR3: CASSYARYYGYTF. The DNA for the CDR3 is TGTGCCAGCAGTTATGCGCGGTACTATGGCTACACCTTC.

This clonotype turned up a few times. This chain connects TRBV4-1 to TRBJ2-7, with D unclear. The V gene's germline CDR1 is MGHRA and CDR2 YSYEKL. Trimming took off 0 bases at V and 6 bases at J, with 15 bases between the two ends. The CDR3 is 15 amino acids. The DNA of the CDR3 is TGCGCCAGCAGCCAAGATACGGAAGGCAGAGGCGAGCAGTACTTC. It is translated as CASSQDTEGRGEQYF.

In its sample, this clonotype was seen a few times. This chain connects TRBV18 to TRBJ2-3; 7 bases line up with TRBD1. Germline values: CDR1 KGHSH, CDR2 LQKENI. The CDR3 length is 16 residues. With V trimmed by 4 bases and J by 2 bases, 9 bases remained unmatched. The CDR3 bases are TGTGCCAGCTCACTCCGGGACAGTCAGTTCACAGATACGCAGTATTTT. It translates to CASSLRDSQFTDTQYF.

This clonotype was seen a handful of times. The CDR3 nucleotides are TGCAGCGCCACGGGGACGGGGACCCAGTACTTC. Protein product: CSATGTGTQYF. This chain links TRBV29-1 with TRBJ2-5; either TRBD1 or TRBD2 may fit D (5 bases each). V was trimmed by 7 bases and J by 7 bases, leaving 13 bases between them. Germline CDR1 is SQVTM and CDR2 is ANQGSEA. There are 11 residues in the CDR3.

This clonotype was seen once. A much larger clone sits a single nucleotide away, making a read error possible. DNA of the CDR3: TGTGCCAGCAGCCCTAGGCCGGGCGATGGTGGACCCCTCCACTTT. This encodes CASSPRPGDGGPLHF. This chain links TRBV3-1 with TRBJ1-6; D remains ambiguous. The CDR3 length is 15 residues. With 4 bases removed from V and 12 bases from J, the gap between germline ends came to 19 bases. Germline V gene lookup returns CDR1 LGHDT and CDR2 YNNKEL (reference sequence).

This clonotype showed up many times. The V and J genes are TRBV28 and TRBJ2-2; 8 nucleotides align to TRBD1. The J segment lost 5 bases and the V segment lost 5 bases, leaving 4 bases of the junction unmatched. The CDR3 loop spans 14 amino acids. Looked up from germline, CDR1 is MDHEN and CDR2 is SYDVKM. The CDR3 region has the DNA TGTGCCAGCAGTCTGGGACAGGAAACCGGGGAGCTGTTTTTT. Its translation is CASSLGQETGELFF.

This clonotype was counted many times. The chain recombines TRBV10-3 with TRBJ2-1; D call uncertain. Per the germline V gene, CDR1 is ENHRY and CDR2 is SYGVKD. The CDR3 runs 14 residues. Trimming pared 4 bases from V and 7 bases from J, leaving 14 bases between. This CDR3 is CAISGSGKRNEQFF. As DNA, the CDR3 is TGTGCCATCAGTGGATCAGGCAAGCGTAATGAGCAGTTCTTC.

This clonotype was detected ten times or more. The V gene is TRBV20-1, the J gene TRBJ2-7; D ambiguous. Germline assignment: CDR1 DFQATT and CDR2 SNEGSKA (reference sequence). Trimming removed 1 base from V and 0 bases from J, with 10 bases in between. The CDR3 sequence is 14 residues long. CDR3 residues: CSARGSTYSYEQYF. The CDR3 DNA reads as TGCAGTGCTAGAGGTTCGACATACTCCTACGAGCAGTACTTC.

This clonotype was recorded many times. This chain links TRBV7-9 with TRBJ2-5; TRBD2 aligns across 10 bases. The CDR3 is made up of 18 amino acids. V lost 1 base to trimming and J lost 4 bases; unmatched junction nucleotides: 12. Germline assignment: CDR1 SEHNR and CDR2 FQNEAQ (reference sequence). The CDR3 DNA reads as TGTGCCAGCAGCTTAGACCCGGGACTAGCGCCCTGGGTAGAGACCCAGTACTTC. It is translated as CASSLDPGLAPWVETQYF.

This clonotype was recorded at least ten times. The chain employs TRBV12-3 or TRBV12-4 and TRBJ1-5; 7 bases agree with TRBD1. This CDR3 spans 14 amino acids. Trimming cost V 5 bases and J 5 bases; bases outside gene matches: 6. CDR3 nucleotides: TGTGCCAGCAGTCGCCAGGGGGTGGATCAGCCCCAGCATTTT. This encodes CASSRQGVDQPQHF.

This clonotype was observed many times. The junction and the germline gene differ at one end; a read error may be behind it. The chain carries TRBV12-3 or TRBV12-4 and TRBJ2-7; D gene unclear. This CDR3 contains 14 residues. In DNA, the CDR3 is TGTGCCAGCAGCTTAGGACGGAGAGCCTACGAGCAGTACTTC. Amino acid sequence: CASSLGRRAYEQYF.

Many counts were recorded for this clonotype. This chain uses TRBV5-1 with TRBJ2-1; 8 nucleotides line up with TRBD1. V lost 6 bases to trimming and J lost 6 bases; unmatched junction nucleotides: 11. The CDR3 consists of 15 residues. CDR1 and CDR2 (germline): SGHRS, YFSETQ. CDR3 amino acids: CASTLGQGFFNEQFF. The CDR3 DNA reads as TGCGCCAGCACCCTAGGACAGGGCTTTTTCAATGAGCAGTTCTTC.

This clonotype came up a few times. The V and J genes are TRBV14 and TRBJ2-5, with 9 bases lining up with TRBD2. Germline CDR1 SGHDN, CDR2 FVKESK. The CDR3 spans 14 residues. The trim removed 8 bases at V and 4 bases at J, leaving 8 bases unmatched. The CDR3 DNA reads TGTGCCAGCCGTAGCGGGAGAAGCGGAGAGACCCAGTACTTC. This encodes CASRSGRSGETQYF.

The V call is TRBV12-3 or TRBV12-4, the J call TRBJ2-1, with a weak D call TRBD2 (6 bases). V lost 3 bases, J lost 15 bases, and 12 bases lay in between. The CDR3 consists of 11 residues. CDR3 DNA: TGTGCCAGCAGTTTCGAGACTAGTCTGTTCTTC. Its translation: CASSFETSLFF.

As to this clonotype: A much bigger clone sits one base away, suggesting this may be a read error. The J gene is TRBJ2-3, the V gene TRBV12-3 or TRBV12-4, with TRBD2 matching 8 bases. The CDR3 extends over 15 amino acids. The CDR3, as DNA: TGTGCCGGCAGTTTCGGACTAGCTCCCACAGATACGCAGTATTTT. This gives the protein CAGSFGLAPTDTQYF.

V is TRBV12-3 or TRBV12-4 and J is TRBJ2-2, with 9 bases that match TRBD1. Trimming took 6 bases from V and 4 from J; bases not matched to a gene: 9. The CDR3 sequence is 16 residues long. The CDR3 sequence is CASRPQGAPGTGELFF. In DNA, the CDR3 is TGTGCCAGCAGACCACAGGGGGCCCCGGGCACCGGGGAGCTGTTTTTT.

V gene TRBV5-1 combines with J gene TRBJ2-3; perhaps TRBD2 as D (7 bases). The CDR3 sequence is 17 residues long. V gave up 1 base and J gave up 5 bases, with 20 bases separating them. The V gene's germline CDR1 is SGHRS and CDR2 YFSETQ. The CDR3 region has the DNA TGCGCCAGCAGCTTGAGGGGGGGCCTAGCGTGGGGAGATACGCAGTATTTT. Protein sequence: CASSLRGGLAWGDTQYF.

The table lists this clonotype with many counts. The chain uses TRBV5-1 and TRBJ2-1, with D perhaps TRBD1 or TRBD2 (5 bases each). Trimming removed 3 bases from V and 9 bases from J, with 16 bases in between. Germline V gene data show CDR1 as SGHRS and CDR2 as YFSETQ. The CDR3 runs to 14 residues. The CDR3 coding sequence is TGCGCCAGCAGCTCCGGGACCCACCTAGGTGAGCAGTTCTTC. Its translation: CASSSGTHLGEQFF.

This clonotype has a count of ten or more. The chain joins TRBV30 to TRBJ2-7; D remains ambiguous. V lost 2 bases and J 4 bases, leaving 6 bases between the germline ends. Germline V gives CDR1 GTSNPN, CDR2 SVGIG (reference sequence). CDR3 length: 11 residues. The CDR3 loop is CAWSKRYEQYF. Written as DNA, the CDR3 is TGTGCCTGGAGTAAAAGGTACGAGCAGTACTTC.

This clonotype was recorded once. The CDR3 DNA reads TGCAGTGCTAGGCGCTCTGACACTGAAGCTTTCTTT. Protein: CSARRSDTEAFF. The chain uses TRBV20-1 and TRBJ1-1; no firm D call. The germline V gene encodes CDR1 DFQATT and CDR2 SNEGSKA (reference sequence). CDR3 length equals 12 residues. Trimming took 3 bases from V and 3 from J, leaving 8 bases between them.

The rearrangement uses TRBV27 and TRBJ2-7; 9 nucleotides align to TRBD1. CDR1 MNHEY and CDR2 SMNVEV come from the germline V gene (reference sequence). CDR3 length: 12 amino acids. Trimming removed 7 bases from V and 6 bases from J; junction bases left unmatched: 4. The CDR3 DNA is TGTGCCAGCACAGGGACAGGGACCGAGCAGTACTTC. The encoded protein is CASTGTGTEQYF.

This clonotype was seen at least ten times. This chain links TRBV20-1 with TRBJ1-4; 9 bases map to TRBD1. CDR1 and CDR2 (germline): DFQATT, SNEGSKA (reference sequence). V lost 0 bases to trimming and J lost 7 bases; unmatched junction nucleotides: 6. The CDR3 contains 15 residues. The CDR3 protein is CSARDEGTGTEKLFF. DNA of the CDR3: TGCAGTGCTAGAGATGAAGGGACAGGGACTGAAAAACTGTTTTTT.

At least ten counts were recorded for this clonotype. The chain recombines TRBV3-1 with TRBJ1-1, with 8 bases aligning to TRBD1. This CDR3 has 16 residues. The V segment lost 3 bases and the J segment 1 base; nucleotides outside the gene matches: 7. From germline, CDR1 is LGHDT and CDR2 YNNKEL (reference sequence). In DNA, the CDR3 is TGTGCCAGCAGCCACTTATACGGGACAGGGAACACTGAAGCTTTCTTT. Translating it yields CASSHLYGTGNTEAFF.

This clonotype has at least ten counts. The rearrangement joins TRBV3-1 to TRBJ1-2; no firm D call. The V gene lost 0 bases and the J gene lost 1 base, with 12 bases spanning the gap. Germline values: CDR1 LGHDT, CDR2 YNNKEL (reference sequence). This CDR3 has 16 amino acids. Here the CDR3 reads CASSQEEGSGNYGYTF. Written as DNA, the CDR3 is TGTGCCAGCAGCCAAGAGGAGGGCTCGGGTAACTATGGCTACACCTTC. Using reference TRBV3-1 and TRBJ1-2 for the parts outside the CDR3, the full variable domain is DTAVSQTPKYLVTQMGNDKSIKCEQNLGHDTMYWYKQDSKKFLKIMFSYNNKELIINETVPNRFSPKSPDKAHLNLHINSLELGDSAVYFCASSQEEGSGNYGYTFGSGTRLTVV.

This clonotype was counted many times. This chain connects TRBV7-9 to TRBJ1-1; 9 bases agree with TRBD1. V trimming: 4 bases; J trimming: 12 bases; junction bases outside the gene matches: 9. The length of the CDR3 is 13 residues. Germline V lookup: CDR1 SEHNR, CDR2 FQNEAQ (reference sequence). CDR3 in DNA: TGTGCCAGCAGCTCAGAACAGGGGGCGTCGACTTTCTTT. It encodes CASSSEQGASTFF.

Ten or more counts support this clonotype. This chain links TRBV20-1 with TRBJ2-1; 7 bases map to TRBD2. V was pared by 0 bases and J by 3 bases, with 5 bases of the junction left unmatched. CDR3 size: 15 residues. Germline loops: CDR1 DFQATT, CDR2 SNEGSKA (reference sequence). The CDR3, as DNA: TGCAGTGCTAGAGATGTCAAGCGGGACTACAATGAGCAGTTCTTC. Translating it yields CSARDVKRDYNEQFF.